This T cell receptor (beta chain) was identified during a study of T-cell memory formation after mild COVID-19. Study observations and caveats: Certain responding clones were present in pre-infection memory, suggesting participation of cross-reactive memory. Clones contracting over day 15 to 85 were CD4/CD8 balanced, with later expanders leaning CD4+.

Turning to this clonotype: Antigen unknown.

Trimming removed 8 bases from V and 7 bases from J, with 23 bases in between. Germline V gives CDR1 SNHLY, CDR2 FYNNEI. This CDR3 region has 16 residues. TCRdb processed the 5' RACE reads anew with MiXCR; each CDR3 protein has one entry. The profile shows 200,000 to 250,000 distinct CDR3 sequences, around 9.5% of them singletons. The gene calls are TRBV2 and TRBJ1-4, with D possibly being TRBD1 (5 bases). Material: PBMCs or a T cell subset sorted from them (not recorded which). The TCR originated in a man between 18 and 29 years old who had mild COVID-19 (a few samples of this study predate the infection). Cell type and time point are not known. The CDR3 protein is CASGRFSGTNSEKLFF. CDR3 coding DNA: TGTGCCAGCGGGCGATTTTCCGGGACTAATAGTGAAAAACTGTTTTTT.